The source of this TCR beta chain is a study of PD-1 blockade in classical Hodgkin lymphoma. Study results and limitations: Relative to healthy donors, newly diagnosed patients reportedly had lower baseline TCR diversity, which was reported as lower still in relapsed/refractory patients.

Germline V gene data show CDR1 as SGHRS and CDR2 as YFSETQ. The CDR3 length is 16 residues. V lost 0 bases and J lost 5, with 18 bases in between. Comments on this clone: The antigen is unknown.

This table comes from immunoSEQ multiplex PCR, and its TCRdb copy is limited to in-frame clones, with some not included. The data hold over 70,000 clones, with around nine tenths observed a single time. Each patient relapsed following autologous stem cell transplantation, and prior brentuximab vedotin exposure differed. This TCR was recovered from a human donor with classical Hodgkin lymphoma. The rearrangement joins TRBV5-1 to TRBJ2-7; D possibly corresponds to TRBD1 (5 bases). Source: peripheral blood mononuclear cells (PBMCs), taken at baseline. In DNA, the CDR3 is TGCGCCAGCAGCTTGGGGGCCACTTGGATGGGGCACGAGCAGTACTTC. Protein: CASSLGATWMGHEQYF.